This T cell receptor beta chain was sequenced during a study of T cell responses to AZD1222 COVID-19 vaccine. Study outcomes and limitations: The repertoires were collected only after the peak T cell response.

The CDR3 has 17 residues. Trimming at V came to 0 bases and at J to 4 bases, leaving 12 bases not matched to a gene. Germline CDR1 reads SGHRS; CDR2 reads YFSETQ. The assay was immunoSEQ multiplex PCR, and TCRdb's table has in-frame clones only and misses some. The table records some 120,000 clones, 70% to 90% of them present only once. This clone has only one observation. What it binds is not known. The sequences come from peripheral blood, collected on day 0 of MenACWY control vaccination. The receptor comes from an adult in good health. The chain joins TRBV5-1 to TRBJ1-1, with 7 positions matching TRBD1. The chain's CDR3 is CASSLASRGEPLTEAFF. The CDR3 bases are TGCGCCAGCAGCTTGGCCAGCAGGGGGGAACCGCTCACTGAAGCTTTCTTT.